The present T cell receptor (beta chain) was sequenced within a study of CD8+ T cells in alopecia areata. Overall study: Treated patients were dosed with oral tofacitinib, taking 5 to 10 mg twice daily.

Sorted populations comprised CD4+ and CD8+ T cells obtained from PBMCs. There are 15 residues in the CDR3. Trimming removed 2 bases from V and 4 bases from J, with 12 bases in between. Germline V gene sequence: CDR1 SGHRS, CDR2 YFSETQ. The sequencing template was cDNA reverse transcribed from extracted RNA. Repertoires were generated with immunoSEQ multiplex PCR, while TCRdb's copy carries only in-frame clones and drops some. The sample has fewer than 150,000 clones, roughly three fifths seen once. The TCR was taken from a human donor with alopecia areata. This chain uses TRBV5-1 with TRBJ2-2; a weak D match, TRBD2 (7 bases). The sample consisted of CD4+ T cells sorted from blood, taken at week 0. The CDR3 DNA follows: TGCGCCAGCAGCTTCGGGGGGCTCGGCACCGGGGAGCTGTTTTTT. Encoded protein: CASSFGGLGTGELFF.